A single sample is the source of the 32 T cell receptor beta chains below, sequenced in a study of T cell repertoires in aging, cancer and after chemotherapy. A mixed TRB-A/B primer pool amplified rearranged TRB by multiplex touch-down PCR. TCRdb called the multiplex PCR reads again in MiXCR, with one record for every CDR3 protein. The table has 7,000 to 9,500 distinct CDR3 sequences, more than 20% seen once. The template was genomic DNA from peripheral blood, not RNA. Sequencing was performed on blood. The receptors were sampled from a human donor with a blood cancer. The donor label of this sample is uncertain.

V is TRBV13 and J is TRBJ2-1, with 13 nucleotides matching TRBD2. V lost 6 bases, J lost 9 bases, and 5 bases stayed unmatched. CDR1 and CDR2 from the germline V gene are PRHDT and FYEKMQ (reference sequence). This CDR3 has 14 residues. The CDR3 sequence is CASRTSGRHREQFF. In DNA, the CDR3 is TGTGCCAGCAGGACTAGCGGGAGGCATCGTGAGCAGTTCTTC.

This clonotype was counted a few times. V gene TRBV14 combines with J gene TRBJ1-4; no reliable D call. Per the germline V gene, CDR1 is SGHDN and CDR2 is FVKESK. V lost 4 bases to trimming and J lost 6 bases, with 12 bases between them. The CDR3 is 14 amino acids. The chain's CDR3 is CASSPRRDHEKLFF. The CDR3, as DNA: TGTGCCAGCAGCCCGCGCCGGGATCATGAAAAACTGTTTTTT.

This clonotype was seen a few times. This chain joins TRBV19 and TRBJ1-1; D remains unclear. Deletions cut 3 bases from V and 1 base from J, with 6 bases between. CDR3 length: 13 residues. Germline-derived CDR1 and CDR2 are LNHDA and SQIVND (reference sequence). The chain's CDR3 is CASSIQKNTEAFF. The CDR3 region has the DNA TGTGCCAGTAGTATTCAGAAGAACACTGAAGCTTTCTTT.

By share, this clonotype ranks as medium-sized (0.01 to 0.1%). This chain joins TRBV6-1 and TRBJ2-5; D unclear. Germline loops: CDR1 MNHNS, CDR2 SASEGT. The CDR3 runs 12 residues. With 6 bases removed from V and 1 base from J, the gap between germline ends came to 6 bases. The CDR3 DNA reads as TGTGCCAGCAGAGGCTTCCAAGAGACCCAGTACTTC. This encodes CASRGFQETQYF.

By sample share, this clonotype is medium-sized. The rearrangement uses TRBV10-3 and TRBJ2-1, with TRBD2 matching 10 bases. The CDR3 sequence is 13 residues long. The V and J ends lost 7 bases and 8 bases, in that order; junction bases with no gene match: 5. The germline CDR1 and CDR2 sequences are ENHRY and SYGVKD. CDR3 in amino acids: CAIMSGTSDEQFF. CDR3 DNA sequence: TGTGCCATCATGAGCGGGACTAGCGATGAGCAGTTCTTC.

The CDR3 nucleotides are TGTGCCAGCAGTTTAATTGTGTCCGGGACAGGGAGGAAAAAACTGTTTTTT. Its protein is CASSLIVSGTGRKKLFF. The V and J genes are TRBV28 and TRBJ1-4, with 9 bases matching TRBD1. With V trimmed by 2 bases and J by 9 bases, 13 bases remained unmatched. CDR1 is MDHEN and CDR2 is SYDVKM in the germline V gene. The CDR3 has 17 amino acids.

This clonotype has just a few counts. This chain links TRBV11-2 with TRBJ2-1; D uncertain. Germline V lookup: CDR1 SGHAT, CDR2 FQNNGV. Trimming cost V 3 bases and J 7 bases, with 13 bases left between them. This CDR3 is built from 14 residues. CDR3 sequence reads: CASSFVPARNEQFF. In nucleotides, the CDR3 is TGTGCCAGCAGCTTTGTCCCCGCGCGGAATGAGCAGTTCTTC.

About this clonotype: Given a much more abundant clone one base away, this may be a read error. The chain recombines TRBV18 with TRBJ2-1; the match to TRBD1 covers 11 bases. CDR3 size: 15 residues. Germline assignment: CDR1 KGHSH and CDR2 LQKENI. CDR3 DNA: TGTGCCAGCTCACCCGGACAGGGGGCCTACGATGAGCAGTTCTTC. Translated: CASSPGQGAYDEQFF.

This chain links TRBV10-2 with TRBJ1-2; unclear D gene. Germline CDR1 and CDR2: WSHSY and SAAADI. This CDR3 region has 13 residues. Trimming removed 2 bases at V and 8 bases at J, with 12 bases between. The CDR3 nucleotides read TGCGCCAGCAGTGAGCCACTCGAGAGAGGCTACACCTTC. Encoded protein: CASSEPLERGYTF.

This chain connects TRBV28 to TRBJ2-7; weak D call: TRBD2 (5 bases). The V gene's germline CDR1 is MDHEN and CDR2 SYDVKM. V dropped 7 bases and J dropped 3 bases, with 16 bases sitting between them. The CDR3 extends over 14 amino acids. The CDR3 here is CASKDPGIVYEQYF. The CDR3 DNA reads TGTGCCAGCAAGGATCCGGGAATTGTCTACGAGCAGTACTTC.

This rearrangement joins TRBV5-5 to TRBJ1-5; 7 bases match TRBD1. The CDR3 runs 14 residues. With V trimmed by 1 base and J by 4 bases, 2 bases remained unmatched. From germline, CDR1 is SGHKS and CDR2 YYEKEE (reference sequence). The CDR3 DNA sequence: TGTGCCAGCAGCTTGAAGGGACAGAATCAGCCCCAGCATTTT. Protein product: CASSLKGQNQPQHF.

This clonotype is medium-sized by share. V usage is TRBV27 and J usage is TRBJ2-1, with a tentative D call TRBD1 (6 bases). V lost 8 bases and J 4 bases, leaving 12 bases between the germline ends. The CDR3 extends over 13 amino acids. Germline CDR1 is MNHEY and CDR2 is SMNVEV (reference sequence). CDR3 region: CASSRTVYNEQFF. The CDR3 DNA is TGTGCCAGCTCTAGGACAGTATACAATGAGCAGTTCTTC.

By sample fraction, this clonotype is medium-sized. This sequence joins TRBV29-1 and TRBJ2-7; 7 bases fit TRBD2. The CDR3 is made up of 14 amino acids. V trimming: 6 bases; J trimming: 4 bases; junction bases outside the gene matches: 12. Germline loops: CDR1 SQVTM, CDR2 ANQGSEA. The DNA of the CDR3 is TGCAGCGTCGAGCTAGGGGCTAGCGGATACGAGCAGTACTTC. Translated, it gives CSVELGASGYEQYF.

This clonotype turned up a few times. The chain carries TRBV5-1 and TRBJ1-2; a weak D match, TRBD1 (5 bases). The CDR3 contains 19 residues. V lost 0 bases to trimming and J lost 5 bases, with 26 bases between them. CDR1 is SGHRS and CDR2 is YFSETQ in the germline V gene. As DNA, the CDR3 is TGCGCCAGCAGCTTGGTCCTCGGGGGAACTCAAGTTAAGACTTATGGCTACACCTTC. It yields the protein CASSLVLGGTQVKTYGYTF.

The rearrangement uses TRBV30 and TRBJ1-5; no clear D. The V gene lost 2 bases and the J gene lost 2 bases, with 10 bases spanning the gap. This CDR3 spans 14 amino acids. CDR1 and CDR2 (germline): GTSNPN, SVGIG (reference sequence). The CDR3 DNA sequence: TGTGCCTGGAGTATTCCGGTCGGCAATCAGCCCCAGCATTTT. Translation: CAWSIPVGNQPQHF.

The chain uses TRBV5-1 and TRBJ2-5; D unclear. The ends were cut back, 0 bases at V and 6 bases at J, with 18 bases in the middle. The CDR3 has 16 amino acids. From germline, CDR1 is SGHRS and CDR2 YFSETQ. The CDR3 region has the DNA TGCGCCAGCAGCTTGGAAGAGGCATCCAGGTTTCAGACCCAGTACTTC. It yields the protein CASSLEEASRFQTQYF.

At least ten counts were recorded for this clonotype. The rearrangement links TRBV7-6 to TRBJ2-7; no reliable D call. Germline CDR1 SGHVS, CDR2 FNYEAQ. This CDR3 spans 13 amino acids. Trimming pared 3 bases from V and 2 bases from J, leaving 8 bases between. The CDR3 reads CASSFFATYEQYF. In DNA, the CDR3 is TGTGCCAGCAGCTTCTTTGCGACCTACGAGCAGTACTTC.

Relative to its sample, this clonotype is medium-sized. The chain uses TRBV19 and TRBJ2-7; D tentatively fits TRBD1 or TRBD2 (5 bases each). Trimming removed 3 bases from V and 1 base from J, with 19 bases in between. The CDR3 is 17 amino acids. The germline CDR1 and CDR2 sequences are LNHDA and SQIVND (reference sequence). CDR3 in DNA: TGTGCCAGTAGTATGAGGGGAATCGGAGAAGCGTCCTACGAGCAGTACTTC. This gives the protein CASSMRGIGEASYEQYF.

This rearrangement joins TRBV30 to TRBJ1-5; D ambiguous. CDR1 is GTSNPN, CDR2 SVGIG, per germline (reference sequence). V lost 4 bases, J lost 2 bases, and 9 bases lay in between. This CDR3 comprises 13 residues. The CDR3 bases are TGTGCCTGGAACCGTCAGGGCAATCAGCCCCAGCATTTT. It translates to CAWNRQGNQPQHF.

This clonotype was observed many times. This chain joins TRBV6-5 and TRBJ2-7; D might be TRBD2 (6 bases). Trimming took 6 bases from V and 3 from J, leaving 18 bases between them. Germline assignment: CDR1 MNHEY and CDR2 SVGAGI. The CDR3 runs 15 residues. The CDR3 protein is CASRLGGAGIYEQYF. The CDR3 bases are TGTGCCAGCAGACTGGGCGGGGCGGGAATCTACGAGCAGTACTTC.

The chain carries TRBV5-1 and TRBJ2-7; 9 bases are a match to TRBD1. Trimming removed 4 bases from V and 3 bases from J; junction bases left unmatched: 5. The CDR3 is made up of 14 amino acids. The germline CDR1 and CDR2 sequences are SGHRS and YFSETQ. In DNA form, the CDR3 reads TGCGCCAGCAGCGCGACAGGGGGTAACTACGAGCAGTACTTC. It encodes CASSATGGNYEQYF.

The V gene is TRBV14, the J gene TRBJ2-3; unclear D gene. This CDR3 has 12 amino acids. Trimming took 0 bases from V and 8 from J, leaving 6 bases between them. CDR1 is SGHDN and CDR2 is FVKESK in the germline V gene. CDR3 region: CASSQDRGTQYF. The CDR3 DNA sequence: TGTGCCAGCAGCCAAGATCGTGGTACGCAGTATTTT.

By share, this clonotype counts as medium-sized (0.01 to 0.1%). The J gene is TRBJ2-2, the V gene TRBV27; TRBD1 aligns across 9 bases. CDR1 and CDR2 (germline): MNHEY, SMNVEV (reference sequence). This CDR3 is built from 15 residues. V lost 7 bases to trimming and J lost 5 bases; unmatched junction nucleotides: 8. CDR3 protein: CASTPGQGWTGELFF. The CDR3 coding sequence is TGTGCCAGCACTCCCGGACAGGGGTGGACCGGGGAGCTGTTTTTT.

This chain connects TRBV5-1 to TRBJ1-1; D is unclear. In germline, CDR1 is SGHRS, CDR2 YFSETQ. The V end lost 1 base, the J end lost 1 base, and 5 bases lay between the germline ends. The CDR3 spans 13 residues. The CDR3 region has the DNA TGCGCCAGCAGCTTGACGGGGAACACTGAAGCTTTCTTT. Its protein product is CASSLTGNTEAFF.

There are a few counts of this clonotype. The rearrangement joins TRBV7-9 to TRBJ2-1; D call uncertain. Germline V lookup: CDR1 SEHNR, CDR2 FQNEAQ (reference sequence). Trimming took off 3 bases at V and 3 bases at J, with 6 bases between the two ends. CDR3 length: 13 amino acids. CDR3 DNA: TGTGCCAGCAGCTTGACGGACTACAATGAGCAGTTCTTC. It codes for CASSLTDYNEQFF. Complete variable domain (other parts from reference TRBV7-9 and TRBJ2-1): DTGVSQNPRHKITKRGQNVTFRCDPISEHNRLYWYRQTLGQGPEFLTYFQNEAQLEKSRLLSDRFSAERPKGSFSTLEIQRTEQGDSAMYLCASSLTDYNEQFFGPGTRLTVL.

This clonotype was counted at least ten times. V is TRBV7-6 and J is TRBJ2-7; 12 bases line up with TRBD2. This CDR3 has 15 residues. Germline trimming cut 4 bases from V and 7 bases from J; bases unmatched to any gene: 8. Germline CDR1 reads SGHVS; CDR2 reads FNYEAQ. The CDR3 region is CASSSEASGREEQYF. As DNA, the CDR3 is TGTGCCAGCAGCTCTGAGGCTAGCGGGAGGGAGGAGCAGTACTTC.

The chain joins TRBV28 to TRBJ2-1, with 15 bases identical to TRBD2. CDR1 and CDR2 (germline): MDHEN, SYDVKM. This CDR3 comprises 18 residues. The V segment lost 1 base and the J segment 8 bases; nucleotides outside the gene matches: 9. The CDR3 here is CASSLYGLAGGLGYEQFF. Written as DNA, the CDR3 is TGTGCCAGCAGTTTATATGGACTAGCGGGAGGGCTCGGGTATGAGCAGTTCTTC.

DNA for the CDR3: TGTGCCAGCAGCTCGGCGGGGGACGAGCAGTACTTC. This codes for CASSSAGDEQYF. This sequence joins TRBV7-9 and TRBJ2-7; 7 bases match TRBD2. The length of the CDR3 is 12 residues. Germline CDR1 is SEHNR and CDR2 is FQNEAQ (reference sequence). The J segment lost 5 bases and the V segment lost 4 bases, leaving 2 bases of the junction unmatched.

This clonotype is medium-sized within its sample. V is TRBV10-3 and J is TRBJ2-3, with D perhaps TRBD2 (6 bases). Germline V gene sequence: CDR1 ENHRY, CDR2 SYGVKD. This CDR3 region has 13 residues. V lost 9 bases and J 7 bases, leaving 17 bases between the germline ends. The CDR3: CAMGPGAVNTQYF. The CDR3, as DNA: TGTGCCATGGGCCCGGGAGCGGTGAATACGCAGTATTTT.

The chain has TRBV5-4 and TRBJ1-1; the D gene is possibly TRBD1 (6 bases). The CDR3 is 12 amino acids. Germline CDR1 reads SGHNT; CDR2 reads YYREEE (reference sequence). V lost 4 bases and J lost 6, with 10 bases in between. DNA of the CDR3: TGTGCCAGCAGCAGGGGGGACGCTGAAGCTTTCTTT. Encoded protein: CASSRGDAEAFF.

This clonotype turned up a few times. The chain couples TRBV6-5 to TRBJ1-5; TRBD1 aligns across 8 bases. The ends lost 6 bases at V and 6 bases at J; junction bases unmatched: 22. CDR1 and CDR2 (germline): MNHEY, SVGAGI. This CDR3 region has 19 residues. The CDR3 loop is CASRPRQGSRGLGAQPQHF. In nucleotides, the CDR3 is TGTGCCAGCAGACCCCGACAGGGGTCGAGAGGTCTCGGGGCTCAGCCCCAGCATTTT.

This chain links TRBV4-2 with TRBJ2-7; no clear D gene. V shed 5 bases and J shed 3 bases, with 5 bases lying between them. Germline values: CDR1 LGHNA, CDR2 YNFKEQ. This CDR3 is 11 amino acids long. The CDR3 spells CASSLGYEQYF. CDR3 DNA: TGTGCCAGCAGCTTAGGCTACGAGCAGTACTTC.